This T cell receptor beta chain emerged from a study of shared clonotypes between healthy human individuals. The ends were cut back, 5 bases at V and 7 bases at J, with 12 bases in the middle. Germline V lookup: CDR1 WNHNN, CDR2 SYGVQD (reference sequence). This CDR3 is 12 amino acids long. This clone was counted only a few times. Using immunoSEQ multiplex PCR, the repertoire was profiled, and TCRdb retains in-frame clones only, with some absent. This table holds some 2.4 million clones, 80% to 95% found once. V gene TRBV10-1 combines with J gene TRBJ2-7; D might be TRBD2 (5 bases). The sample was naive CD4+ T cells from PBMCs. Subset described: CD45RA+ positively selected. This TCR came from a man aged 18-30 years in good health. Some clones in this sample may be carry-over from other donors' samples. CDR3 DNA: TGCGCCAGCAGTCCCGGGCCGGGGGAGCAGTACTTC. This sequence encodes CASSPGPGEQYF.